The following is a T cell receptor (beta chain) sequence with its context. The data originate from a study of T cell changes during pregnancy in multiple sclerosis. CDR1 SNHLY and CDR2 FYNNEI come from the germline V gene. This CDR3 comprises 13 residues. V lost 8 bases, J lost 3 bases, and 14 bases lay in between. Method: immunoSEQ multiplex PCR; TCRdb's copy keeps in-frame clones and lacks some. The table lists about 75,000 clones, 94% of them singletons. The rearrangement joins TRBV2 to TRBJ2-7, with a weak D call TRBD1 (6 bases). Sequenced here: CD4+ T cells from peripheral blood mononuclear cells, sampled after pregnancy. This receptor was taken from a female donor with multiple sclerosis, enrolled in a pregnancy study. CDR3 DNA: TGTGCCAGCGAGACGGACAGATTCTACGAGCAGTACTTC. Amino acids: CASETDRFYEQYF. The variable domain in full, with the rest retrieved from reference TRBV2 and TRBJ2-7, is EPEVTQTPSHQVTQMGQEVILRCVPISNHLYFYWYRQILGQKVEFLVSFYNNEISEKSEIFDDQFSVERPDGSNFTLKIRSTKLEDSAMYFCASETDRFYEQYFGPGTRLTVT.